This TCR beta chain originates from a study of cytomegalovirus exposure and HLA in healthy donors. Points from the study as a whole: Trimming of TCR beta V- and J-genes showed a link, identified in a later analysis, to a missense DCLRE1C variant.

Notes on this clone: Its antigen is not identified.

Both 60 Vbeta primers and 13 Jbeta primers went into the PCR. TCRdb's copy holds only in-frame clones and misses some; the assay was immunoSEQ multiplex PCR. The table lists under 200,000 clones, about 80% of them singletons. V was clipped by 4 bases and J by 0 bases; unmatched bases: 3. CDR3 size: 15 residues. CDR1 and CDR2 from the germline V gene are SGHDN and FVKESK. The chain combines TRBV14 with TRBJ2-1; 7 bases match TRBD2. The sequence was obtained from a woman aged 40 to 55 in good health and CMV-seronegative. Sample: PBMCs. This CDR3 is CASSPGLVSYNEQFF. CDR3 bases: TGTGCCAGCAGCCCCGGACTAGTCTCCTACAATGAGCAGTTCTTC.